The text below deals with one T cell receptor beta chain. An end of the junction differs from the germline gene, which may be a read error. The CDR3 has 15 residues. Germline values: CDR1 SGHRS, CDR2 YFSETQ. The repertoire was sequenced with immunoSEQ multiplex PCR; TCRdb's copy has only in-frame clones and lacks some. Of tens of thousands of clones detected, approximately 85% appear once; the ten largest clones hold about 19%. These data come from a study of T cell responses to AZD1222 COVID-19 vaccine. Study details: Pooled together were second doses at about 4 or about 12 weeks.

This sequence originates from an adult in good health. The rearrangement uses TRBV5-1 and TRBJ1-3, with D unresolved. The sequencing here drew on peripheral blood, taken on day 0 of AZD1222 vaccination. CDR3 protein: CASSPSRSSGTTIYF. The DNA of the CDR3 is TGCGCCAGCAGCCCGAGTAGATCCTCTGGAACCACCATATATTTT. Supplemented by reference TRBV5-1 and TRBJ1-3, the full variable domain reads KAGVTQTPRYLIKTRGQQVTLSCSPISGHRSVSWYQQTPGQGLQFLFEYFSETQRNKGNFPGRFSGRQFSNSRSEMNVSTLELGDSALYLCASSPSRSSGTTIYFGEGSWLTVV.